Listed below are T cell receptor beta chains from one sample, sequenced in a study of molecular identifiers for immune sequencing clone quantification. TCRdb reprocessed the PCR reads via MiXCR and lists one record per CDR3 protein. This sample has under 650,000 distinct CDR3 sequences, with 15% to 20% found just once. The source material was naive CD8+ T cells from blood, with Jurkat cell RNA spiked in. The source is a human donor in good health. Some libraries in this study had Jurkat cell RNA spiked in. The CDR3 runs from the conserved cysteine through the conserved F or W. The D gene is left open where the match is weak. Size is omitted from some rows. Given values are once, few, many or a class for expanded clones.

V gene,clone size,J gene,D gene,CDR3 DNA,CDR3 protein
TRBV4-3,many,TRBJ2-3,NA,TGCGCCAGCAGCCAACACGCAAAAAGCAGGCATGATACGCAGTATTTT,CASSQHAKSRHDTQYF
TRBV12-5,many,TRBJ1-1,NA,TGTGCTAGTGGTTTACAGGGATACACTGAAGCTTTCTTT,CASGLQGYTEAFF
TRBV5-6,many,TRBJ2-3,NA,TGTGCCAGCAGCTCCTCCTCAGGACCTAGCACAGATACGCAGTATTTT,CASSSSSGPSTDTQYF
TRBV6-2/TRBV6-3,many,TRBJ2-1,NA,TGTGCCAGCAAGGTAGCCTTTGAGCAGTTCTTC,CASKVAFEQFF
TRBV15,NA,TRBJ2-3,TRBD1,TGTGCCACCAGCTGGAACCCGGGACAGGGAGTGGGCACAGATACGCAGTATTTT,CATSWNPGQGVGTDTQYF
TRBV13,many,TRBJ2-7,TRBD2,TGTGCCAGCAGCTTAGGGTCTTGGGGGGGCGAGCAGTACTTC,CASSLGSWGGEQYF
TRBV2,NA,TRBJ1-6,NA,TGTGCCAGCAGTGTCCCGGCCGAGGGGGGCCAACGGAATTCACCCCTCCACTTT,CASSVPAEGGQRNSPLHF
TRBV9,NA,TRBJ2-3,NA,TGTGCCAGCAGCGTAGCTGGGGGAGAAAGCACAGATACGCAGTATTTT,CASSVAGGESTDTQYF
TRBV4-1,NA,TRBJ2-1,NA,TGCGCCAGCAACTACGACCGGAATGAGCAGTTCTTC,CASNYDRNEQFF
TRBV2,NA,TRBJ2-7,TRBD1,TGTGCCAGCAGAACCGGACAGGGTACAAACTACGAGCAGTACTTC,CASRTGQGTNYEQYF
TRBV6-2/TRBV6-3,many,TRBJ2-7,NA,TGTGCTGTCGCGCTCGGTCTGACCTACGAGCAGTACTTC,CAVALGLTYEQYF
TRBV9,many,TRBJ1-5,TRBD1,TGTGCCAGCAGCGCCGGGACAGGGGGCGTTCAGCCCCAGCATTTT,CASSAGTGGVQPQHF
TRBV19,many,TRBJ2-7,NA,TGTGCCAGTAGTATTTACCGGGCGGCCGAGGACGAGCAGTACTTC,CASSIYRAAEDEQYF
TRBV6-5,many,TRBJ2-3,NA,TGTGCCAGCAGGACCGGATGGGATACGCAGTATTTT,CASRTGWDTQYF
TRBV7-9,many,TRBJ2-3,NA,TGTGCCAGCAGCTTAGATGGAGATACGCAGTATTTT,CASSLDGDTQYF
TRBV30,many,TRBJ2-7,NA,TGTGCCTGCCAGGTATCCAGCTCCTACGAGCAGTACTTC,CACQVSSSYEQYF
TRBV7-3,few,TRBJ2-2,TRBD2,TGTGCCAGCAGCTTGGGGGGGGGTGGCTCCGGGGAGCTGTTTTTT,CASSLGGGGSGELFF
TRBV4-1,many,TRBJ1-1,NA,TGCGCCAGCAGCCGTCAAGCGGCAGGGACTGAAGCTTTCTTT,CASSRQAAGTEAFF
TRBV11-2,many,TRBJ2-3,TRBD1,TGTGCCAGCACTAGGGACAGGATTACCGATACGCAGTATTTT,CASTRDRITDTQYF
TRBV6-2/TRBV6-3,few,TRBJ2-7,TRBD2,TGTGCCAGCAGTTGGGGACTAGCGCTCGAGCAGTACTTC,CASSWGLALEQYF
TRBV12-5,few,TRBJ2-7,NA,TGCGCTCCAGAATGGGCCGTGGGGCAGTACTTC,CAPEWAVGQYF
TRBV4-3,NA,TRBJ2-2,TRBD1,TGCGCCAGCAGCCAAGATTTCAGTGGGACAGGGGGCTATTTGGGGGAGCTGTTTTTT,CASSQDFSGTGGYLGELFF
TRBV12-3/TRBV12-4,NA,TRBJ2-2,NA,TGTGCCAGCACGGACAGAGACGACACCGGGGAGCTGTTTTTT,CASTDRDDTGELFF
TRBV7-9,many,TRBJ2-2,TRBD1,TGTGCCAGCAGCTTCCCAGTCGACAGGGGGCAGGCCGGGGAGCTGTTTTTT,CASSFPVDRGQAGELFF
TRBV11-2,NA,TRBJ1-2,TRBD1,TGTGCCAGCAGCTATGGGACAGGGGTTCCCTATGGCTACACCTTC,CASSYGTGVPYGYTF
TRBV7-9,many,TRBJ2-7,TRBD1,TGTGCCAGCAGCTTTGGGACAGAAGCTAGCGAGCAGTACTTC,CASSFGTEASEQYF
TRBV28,NA,TRBJ2-1,NA,TGTGCCAGCAGCCTATTCTTCGCAGGCTCCTACAATGAGCAGTTCTTC,CASSLFFAGSYNEQFF
TRBV4-3,many,TRBJ1-1,NA,TGCGCCAGCAGCCAAGATCGTGCAGGACTTGAAGCTTTCTTT,CASSQDRAGLEAFF
TRBV15,NA,TRBJ2-2,NA,TGTGCCACCAGCAGAGCCATGGGCAACACCGGGGAGCTGTTTTTT,CATSRAMGNTGELFF
TRBV6-5,many,TRBJ1-1,NA,TGTGCCAGCAGTTCCCCGAGGGACACTGAAGCTTTCTTT,CASSSPRDTEAFF
TRBV6-1,many,TRBJ2-7,TRBD1,TGTGCCAGCAGTGATGAGACAGGGGACGAGCAGTACTTC,CASSDETGDEQYF
TRBV29-1,many,TRBJ2-5,NA,TGCAGCGTTGAAGGCGGAAACTCTAGAGCGACCCAGTACTTC,CSVEGGNSRATQYF
TRBV30,many,TRBJ2-1,NA,TGTGCCTGGAGTTCAACCGGGACTTTGGATGAGCAGTTCTTC,CAWSSTGTLDEQFF
TRBV5-1,many,TRBJ2-2,NA,TGCGCCAGCAGCCTAGAGGCTCGGACAGCGAACACCGGGGAGCTGTTTTTT,CASSLEARTANTGELFF